Listed here are 12 T cell receptor beta chains from one sample, sequenced in a study of T-cell reconstitution after alpha-beta-depleted transplantation in children. Library preparation (for TCRbeta) was performed with unique molecular identifiers. TCRdb recomputed calls from the PCR reads with MiXCR, one row per CDR3 protein. The table includes around 420,000 distinct CDR3 sequences, around 15% detected once. Sequencing used PBMCs, mostly from graft donor cells, obtained 360 days after TCRalphabeta/CD19-depleted stem cell transplant. These receptors all come from a boy in the first two years of life who had a stem cell transplant for Wiskott-Aldrich syndrome, so the T cells may come from the graft donor.

Regarding this clonotype: This CDR3 fails to terminate in the conserved phenylalanine or tryptophan, so it likely reflects a read error. The DNA is omitted, as the CDR3 cannot be located on it reliably, and the CDR3 follows TCRdb's listing. V gene TRBV6-6 combines with J gene TRBJ2-5; the table gives TRBD1 as D, unverified against the DNA. Ends included, the CDR3 has 13 residues. CDR1 and CDR2 from the germline V gene are MNHNY and SVGAGI (reference sequence). This chain's CDR3 is CASSSPGGPYRQV.

This clonotype was recorded a few times. V and J are TRBV7-9 and TRBJ2-1; maybe TRBD2 (6 bases). The V end was cut by 3 bases, the J end by 6 bases, with 9 bases between. CDR1 and CDR2 from the germline V gene are SEHNR and FQNEAQ (reference sequence). The CDR3 totals 13 residues. This chain's CDR3 is CASSFTSFNEQFF. The CDR3 DNA follows: TGTGCCAGCAGCTTTACTAGCTTCAATGAGCAGTTCTTC.

V is TRBV4-1 and J is TRBJ1-4, with unresolved D. Germline assignment: CDR1 MGHRA and CDR2 YSYEKL. Trimming removed 3 bases at V and 5 bases at J, with 25 bases between. The CDR3 is 19 amino acids. In DNA, the CDR3 is TGCGCCAGCAGCCATATGGGCATCCGAACCAGACGTACGAATGAAAAACTGTTTTTT. Its protein is CASSHMGIRTRRTNEKLFF.

The chain is built from TRBV12-3 or TRBV12-4 and TRBJ2-1; 7 nucleotides agree with TRBD2. J lost 0 bases, V lost 7 bases, and 9 bases had no gene match. The CDR3 extends over 16 amino acids. The CDR3 DNA reads TGTGCCAGCAACCTTGGGGGGGACCCCTCCTACAATGAGCAGTTCTTC. Its translation: CASNLGGDPSYNEQFF.

V usage is TRBV2 and J usage is TRBJ1-5; D possibly corresponds to TRBD1 (6 bases). V was shortened by 8 bases and J by 3 bases, with 14 bases between the two germline ends. Germline CDR1 reads SNHLY; CDR2 reads FYNNEI. The CDR3 runs to 14 residues. The CDR3 DNA reads TGTGCCAGCCAAGGAGGGGGTATCAATCAGCCCCAGCATTTT. Its translation: CASQGGGINQPQHF. Complete variable domain (other parts from reference TRBV2 and TRBJ1-5): EPEVTQTPSHQVTQMGQEVILRCVPISNHLYFYWYRQILGQKVEFLVSFYNNEISEKSEIFDDQFSVERPDGSNFTLKIRSTKLEDSAMYFCASQGGGINQPQHFGDGTRLSIL.

The CDR3 nucleotides read TGTGCCAGCAGCTTACGGTGGACTAGCGGGAGAGGAAACACCGGGGAGCTGTTTTTT. It codes for CASSLRWTSGRGNTGELFF. The chain combines TRBV7-9 with TRBJ2-2, with 13 bases fitting TRBD2. Germline CDR1 reads SEHNR; CDR2 reads FQNEAQ (reference sequence). This CDR3 contains 19 residues. Losses at the gene ends were 2 bases for V and 2 bases for J; bases not matched to a gene: 8.

This clonotype was detected many times. The chain employs TRBV12-3 or TRBV12-4 and TRBJ2-2; no firm D call. The CDR3 length is 13 residues. Trimming cost V 6 bases and J 5 bases, with 10 bases left between them. The CDR3 DNA reads as TGTGCCAGCAGCAGAGGTCCTACCGGGGAGCTGTTTTTT. Translated, it gives CASSRGPTGELFF.

This clonotype was detected only a few times. This sequence joins TRBV5-1 and TRBJ2-6; D unclear. V lost 4 bases to trimming and J lost 0 bases, with 8 bases between them. Germline V gene data show CDR1 as SGHRS and CDR2 as YFSETQ. The CDR3 runs to 15 residues. CDR3 region: CASSGKSSGANVLTF. CDR3 sequence (DNA): TGCGCCAGCAGCGGGAAGTCCTCTGGGGCCAACGTCCTGACTTTC.

The chain has TRBV5-1 and TRBJ2-3; 8 nucleotides line up with TRBD1. Looked up from germline, CDR1 is SGHRS and CDR2 is YFSETQ. V was clipped by 5 bases and J by 2 bases; unmatched bases: 10. The CDR3 runs 16 residues. The chain's CDR3 is CASRTQGAFNTDTQYF. DNA of the CDR3: TGCGCCAGCAGAACTCAGGGGGCGTTTAACACAGATACGCAGTATTTT. The full variable domain, in which reference TRBV5-1 and TRBJ2-3 provide the parts outside the CDR3, is KAGVTQTPRYLIKTRGQQVTLSCSPISGHRSVSWYQQTPGQGLQFLFEYFSETQRNKGNFPGRFSGRQFSNSRSEMNVSTLELGDSALYLCASRTQGAFNTDTQYFGPGTRLTVL.

This clonotype has a handful of counts. The chain combines TRBV5-5 with TRBJ1-5, with D uncertain. Germline CDR1 and CDR2: SGHKS and YYEKEE (reference sequence). This CDR3 has 15 amino acids. Trimming stripped 4 bases from V and 2 bases from J, with 13 bases between. The chain's CDR3 is CASSPLLKGNQPQHF. The CDR3 nucleotides read TGTGCCAGCAGCCCACTGTTGAAGGGCAATCAGCCCCAGCATTTT.

The chain employs TRBV12-3 or TRBV12-4 and TRBJ2-3; TRBD2 agrees at 8 bases. The V gene end was trimmed by 2 bases and the J gene end by 0 bases; junction bases not matched to a gene: 7. The CDR3 sequence is 17 residues long. CDR3 sequence: CASSLLRLAQSTDTQYF. Here the CDR3 DNA reads TGTGCCAGCAGTTTACTTAGACTAGCGCAAAGCACAGATACGCAGTATTTT.

The chain couples TRBV29-1 to TRBJ2-1, with TRBD2 matching 9 bases. This CDR3 comprises 13 residues. With V trimmed by 4 bases and J by 4 bases, 2 bases remained unmatched. Per the germline V gene, CDR1 is SQVTM and CDR2 is ANQGSEA. The CDR3 DNA reads as TGCAGCGTTGGGGCGGGGGGGTACAATGAGCAGTTCTTC. This encodes CSVGAGGYNEQFF.